Listed here is a single T cell receptor beta chain. Sequencing was performed with immunoSEQ multiplex PCR; in TCRdb, only in-frame clones are kept and a portion is missing. The sample has some 500,000 clones; 70% to 90% are singletons. The data are from a study of blood T cell repertoires in COVID-19. In Seattle, patients joined the study during active infection and were tracked longitudinally. Germline lookup yields CDR1 SGHKS and CDR2 YYEKEE (reference sequence). Germline trimming cut 2 bases from V and 8 bases from J; bases unmatched to any gene: 10. CDR3 length: 15 amino acids. The chain is built from TRBV5-5 and TRBJ2-3; 8 bases fit TRBD2. The specimen sequenced was peripheral blood. This TCR was recovered from a woman aged 45-65 years with COVID-19, enrolled during active disease. The CDR3 loop is CASSLAGALPGTQYF. CDR3 sequence (DNA): TGTGCCAGCAGCTTAGCGGGGGCCCTACCCGGTACGCAGTATTTT.